This TCR beta chain stems from a study of T-cell memory formation after mild COVID-19 (dated by TCRdb to the early 2020s). About the full investigation: TCR sequence clusters from the two donors were largely donor specific. The cohort was made up of two young adult volunteers, one female and one male, who were previously healthy. T-cell clones expanding and contracting after mild COVID-19 in two donors were tracked by longitudinal TCRalpha and TCRbeta repertoire sequencing. Results the study describes overall, beyond this receptor: Whether the second-wave clones peaking on day 37 were SARS-CoV-2 specific was not confirmed. Contracting CD4+ clones were located mainly in the CM and EM memory subsets, whereas CD8+ clones were found to be enriched in EMRA. Balanced CD4/CD8 phenotypes were observed for clones contracting from day 15 to 85, whereas a bias towards CD4+ was observed for a second wave of clones expanding from day 15 to 37. The study covered only a couple of mild cases, and larger cohorts including severe cases with pre-infection samples were considered necessary. Some responding clones were detected in pre-infection memory, suggesting pre-existing cross-reactive memory T cells joined the SARS-CoV-2 response.

The CDR3 measures 12 amino acids from cysteine to phenylalanine. The DNA shown is the 36-base CDR3, in frame from base 1. Cut back by 0 bases and 5 bases, the V and J ends lie 4 bases apart. The germline V gene encodes CDR1 MNHEY and CDR2 SVGAGI. Ficoll-Paque density gradient centrifugation was the method used to isolate PBMCs. This clonotype was seen ten or more times. Which antigen it targets is not known. The sample holds no much larger clone one base away, and base qualities are not on file. Instrument on record: Illumina NovaSeq 6000. cDNA libraries for TCRalpha and TCRbeta were prepared by 5'RACE using constant-segment primers, with sample barcodes and unique molecular identifiers added. Trizol reagent was used to extract RNA from every sample. The libraries were amplified in two PCR steps, and the second step added a second sample barcode and Illumina TruSeq adapters. The libraries were sequenced on an Illumina NovaSeq using 2 x 150 bp paired-end reads. On the study's bioinformatics: Reads were demultiplexed and collapsed into UMI-guided consensus sequences with migec v1.2.7. With mixcr v2.1.11, UMI consensuses were aligned to TRA and TRB V and J templates and assembled into clonotypes. A clonotype was counted as expanded or contracted only when both edgeR and NoisET called the clonotype significant, with the noise models trained on biological replicates. edgeR calls used a false discovery rate-adjusted p below 0.01 and a log2 fold-change threshold of 1. PCA with hierarchical clustering of max-normalized trajectories of the 1000 most abundant clonotypes was used as exploratory dynamics analysis. The CD4 or CD8 phenotype of responding clones was assigned using the separately sequenced CD4+ and CD8+ repertoires. The raw public reads went through TCRdb reprocessing: fastp at Q25, MiXCR clone calling, in-frame beta chains kept. Rows are combined by CDR3 protein, so each entry shows the most common genes and DNA. The V and J calls here are based on TCRdb, not the publication. The sample table shows 360,000 or so distinct CDR3 sequences, and around 27% are seen once. The leading ten clones occupy roughly 14% of the sample.

The TCR was taken from an adult woman who had mild COVID-19 (a few samples of this study predate the infection). The sample titles of this study are shuffled in the database, so cell type and time point are left out; the donor was told from shared clones. Sequenced: PBMCs or a T cell subset sorted from them (not recorded which). The rearrangement joined TRBV6-5 to TRBJ2-5; there is no confident call for the D gene. The DNA is as follows: TGTGCCAGCAGTTACTCGCGGGAGACCCAGTACTTC. This yields the protein CASSYSRETQYF.